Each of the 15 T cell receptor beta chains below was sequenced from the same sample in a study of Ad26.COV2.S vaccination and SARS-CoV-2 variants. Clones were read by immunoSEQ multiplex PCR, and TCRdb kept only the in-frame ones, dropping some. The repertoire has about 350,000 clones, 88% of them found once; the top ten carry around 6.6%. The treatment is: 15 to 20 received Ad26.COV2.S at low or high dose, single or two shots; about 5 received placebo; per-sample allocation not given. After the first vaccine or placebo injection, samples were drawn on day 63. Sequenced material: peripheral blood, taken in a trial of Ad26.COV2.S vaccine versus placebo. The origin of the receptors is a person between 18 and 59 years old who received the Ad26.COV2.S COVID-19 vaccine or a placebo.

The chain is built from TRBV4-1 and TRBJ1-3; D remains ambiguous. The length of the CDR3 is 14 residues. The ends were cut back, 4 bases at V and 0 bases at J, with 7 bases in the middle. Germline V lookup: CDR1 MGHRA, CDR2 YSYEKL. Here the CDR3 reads CASSRGDSGNTIYF. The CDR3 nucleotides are TGCGCCAGCAGCCGCGGGGACTCTGGAAACACCATATATTTT.

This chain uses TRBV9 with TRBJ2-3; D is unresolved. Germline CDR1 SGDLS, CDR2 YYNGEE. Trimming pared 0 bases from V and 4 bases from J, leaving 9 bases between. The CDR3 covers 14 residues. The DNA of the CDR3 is TGTGCCAGCAGCGTAGCCCTTGGGGCAGATACGCAGTATTTT. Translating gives CASSVALGADTQYF.

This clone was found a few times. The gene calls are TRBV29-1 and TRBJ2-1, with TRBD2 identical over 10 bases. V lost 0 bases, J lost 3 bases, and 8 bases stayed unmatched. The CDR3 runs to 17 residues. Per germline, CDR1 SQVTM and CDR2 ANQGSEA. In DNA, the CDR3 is TGCAGCGTTGAAGAACGTTCGGGACTAGCGTACTACAATGAGCAGTTCTTC. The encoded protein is CSVEERSGLAYYNEQFF.

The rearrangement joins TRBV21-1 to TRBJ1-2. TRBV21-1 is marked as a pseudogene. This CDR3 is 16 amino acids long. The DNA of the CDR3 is TGTGCCAGCAGCAAAGACCAGGCAGGGACGGAAAATGGCTACACCTTC. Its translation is CASSKDQAGTENGYTF.

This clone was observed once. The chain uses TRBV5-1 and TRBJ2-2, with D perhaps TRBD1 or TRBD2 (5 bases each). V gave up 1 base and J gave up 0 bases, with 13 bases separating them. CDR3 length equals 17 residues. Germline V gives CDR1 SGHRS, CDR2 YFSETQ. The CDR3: CASSLTTGGTNTGELFF. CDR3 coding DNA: TGCGCCAGCAGCTTGACCACTGGGGGTACGAACACCGGGGAGCTGTTTTTT. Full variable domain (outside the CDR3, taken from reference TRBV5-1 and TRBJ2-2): KAGVTQTPRYLIKTRGQQVTLSCSPISGHRSVSWYQQTPGQGLQFLFEYFSETQRNKGNFPGRFSGRQFSNSRSEMNVSTLELGDSALYLCASSLTTGGTNTGELFFGEGSRLTVL.

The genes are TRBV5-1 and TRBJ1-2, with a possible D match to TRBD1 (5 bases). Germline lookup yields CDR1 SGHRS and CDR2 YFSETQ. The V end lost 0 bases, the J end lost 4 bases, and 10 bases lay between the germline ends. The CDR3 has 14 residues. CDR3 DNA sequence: TGCGCCAGCAGCTTGGCGGGGGACCCCTATGGCTACACCTTC. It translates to CASSLAGDPYGYTF.

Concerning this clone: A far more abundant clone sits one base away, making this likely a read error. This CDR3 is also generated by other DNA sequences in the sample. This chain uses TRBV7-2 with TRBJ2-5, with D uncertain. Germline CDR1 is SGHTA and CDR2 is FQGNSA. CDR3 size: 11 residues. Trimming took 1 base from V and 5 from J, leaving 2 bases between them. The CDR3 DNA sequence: TGTGCCAGCAGCTTAGTCGAGACCCAGTACTTC. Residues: CASSLVETQYF.

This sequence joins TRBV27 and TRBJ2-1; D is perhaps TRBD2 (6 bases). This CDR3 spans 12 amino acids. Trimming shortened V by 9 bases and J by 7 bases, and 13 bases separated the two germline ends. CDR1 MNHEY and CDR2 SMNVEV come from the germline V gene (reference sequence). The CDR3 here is CASLNRGNEQFF. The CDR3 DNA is TGTGCCAGTTTAAATCGGGGGAATGAGCAGTTCTTC.

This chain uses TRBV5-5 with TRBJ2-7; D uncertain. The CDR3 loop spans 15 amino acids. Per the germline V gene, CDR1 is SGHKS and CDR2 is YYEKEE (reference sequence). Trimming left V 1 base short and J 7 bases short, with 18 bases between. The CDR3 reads CASSLNPLGLGEQYF. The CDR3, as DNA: TGTGCCAGCAGCTTGAACCCCCTTGGGCTGGGGGAGCAGTACTTC.

The CDR3 here is CASSLASGGQETQYF. The CDR3 DNA reads TGTGCCAGCAGCTTAGCTAGCGGGGGCCAAGAGACCCAGTACTTC. The chain recombines TRBV7-6 with TRBJ2-5, with 9 bases identical to TRBD2. Germline V CDR1 and CDR2: SGHVS, FNYEAQ. J gave up 1 base and V 0 bases, and 0 bases lay outside the gene matches. The CDR3 is 15 residues long.

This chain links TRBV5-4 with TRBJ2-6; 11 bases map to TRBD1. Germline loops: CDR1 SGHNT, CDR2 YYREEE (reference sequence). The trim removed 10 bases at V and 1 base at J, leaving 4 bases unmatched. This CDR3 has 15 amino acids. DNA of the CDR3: TGTGCCCAAGGACAGGGGGCTTCTGGGGCCAACGTCCTGACTTTC. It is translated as CAQGQGASGANVLTF.

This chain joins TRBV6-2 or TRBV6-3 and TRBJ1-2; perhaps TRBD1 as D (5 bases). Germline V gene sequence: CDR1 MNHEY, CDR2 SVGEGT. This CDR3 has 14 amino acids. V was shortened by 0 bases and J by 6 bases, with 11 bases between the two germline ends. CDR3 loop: CASSYSEGHNGYTF. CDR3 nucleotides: TGTGCCAGCAGTTACTCCGAGGGGCACAATGGCTACACCTTC.

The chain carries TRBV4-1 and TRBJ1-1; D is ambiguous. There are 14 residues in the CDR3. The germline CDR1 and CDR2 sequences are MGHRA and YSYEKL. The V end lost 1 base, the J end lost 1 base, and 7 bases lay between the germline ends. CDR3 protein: CASSQVPTNTEAFF. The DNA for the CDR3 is TGCGCCAGCAGCCAAGTGCCAACGAACACTGAAGCTTTCTTT.

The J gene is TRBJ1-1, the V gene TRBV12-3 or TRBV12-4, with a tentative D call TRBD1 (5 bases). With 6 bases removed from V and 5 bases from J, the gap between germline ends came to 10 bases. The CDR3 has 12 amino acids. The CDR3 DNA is TGTGCCAGCAGGTTGGGGGGTACTGAAGCTTTCTTT. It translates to CASRLGGTEAFF.

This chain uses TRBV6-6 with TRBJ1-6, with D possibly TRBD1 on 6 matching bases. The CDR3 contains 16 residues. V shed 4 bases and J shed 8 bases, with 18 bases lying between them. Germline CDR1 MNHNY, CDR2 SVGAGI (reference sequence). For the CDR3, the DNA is TGTGCCAGCAGTTCCTCCAGGGGCTCCAAGGATTCACCCCTCCACTTT. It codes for CASSSSRGSKDSPLHF.